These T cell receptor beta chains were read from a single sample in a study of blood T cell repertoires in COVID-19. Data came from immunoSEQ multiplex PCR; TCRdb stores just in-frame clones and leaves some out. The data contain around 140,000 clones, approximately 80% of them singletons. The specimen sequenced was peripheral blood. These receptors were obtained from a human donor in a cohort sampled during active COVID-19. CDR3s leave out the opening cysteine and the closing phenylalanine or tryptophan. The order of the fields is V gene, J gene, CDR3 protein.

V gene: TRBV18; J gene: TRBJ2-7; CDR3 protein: ASSPSGQSSYEQY
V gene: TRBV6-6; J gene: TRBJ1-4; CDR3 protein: ASSSGREKLF
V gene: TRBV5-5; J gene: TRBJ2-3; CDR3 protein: ASSPTVGGVDTQY
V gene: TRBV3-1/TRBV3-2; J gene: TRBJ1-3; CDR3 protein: ASSQVSGPGNTIY
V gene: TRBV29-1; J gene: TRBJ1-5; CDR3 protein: SVVQGPNQPQH
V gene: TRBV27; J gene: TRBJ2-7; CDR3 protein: ASRGVGGSSYEQY
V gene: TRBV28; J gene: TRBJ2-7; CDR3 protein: ASRSMGTGRSWEQY
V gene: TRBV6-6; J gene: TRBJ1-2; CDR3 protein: ASSTARGGPHGYT
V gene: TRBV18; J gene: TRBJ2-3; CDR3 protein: ASSLASTDTQY
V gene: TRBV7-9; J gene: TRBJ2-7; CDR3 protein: ASSLGGTVYEQY
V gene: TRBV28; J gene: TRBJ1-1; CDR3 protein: ASSLLTGADTEAF
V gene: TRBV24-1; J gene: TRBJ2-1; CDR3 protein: ATSGTQGGSFNEQF
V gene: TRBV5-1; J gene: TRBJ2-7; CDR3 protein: ASSLASGRVGEQY